This TCR beta chain was found in a study of T cells in Graves' hyperthyroidism and ophthalmopathy. At the level of the study: Peripheral blood was acquired at first diagnosis, ahead of any therapy whatsoever.

The study, taken as a whole, reports: Blood shared most expanded thyroid clonotypes above 0.001. Patients with ophthalmopathy were separated from those with stable hyperthyroidism by a 13 V-J model.

Germline V gives CDR1 GTSNPN, CDR2 SVGIG (reference sequence). The CDR3 has 14 residues. Trimming stripped 4 bases from V and 8 bases from J, with 17 bases between. This clonotype was counted at least ten times. Its specificity is unknown. RNA transcripts gave rise to amplified TCR beta CDR3 regions. When the TCR CDR3 underwent first-round RT-PCR, the HTBI primer set was used. TCRdb redid the calling of the multiplex PCR reads with MiXCR, one entry per CDR3 protein. The sample has 300,000 to 400,000 distinct CDR3 sequences; 13% to 15% are singletons. The sequenced material came from blood. The origin of this receptor is a woman aged 25 to 39 with Graves' ophthalmopathy. The rearrangement links TRBV30 to TRBJ1-4, with a possible D match to TRBD1 (6 bases). The CDR3 region has the DNA TGTGCCTGGAATCCAGGGCGGCAGGGGGAAAAACTGTTTTTT. It is translated as CAWNPGRQGEKLFF.